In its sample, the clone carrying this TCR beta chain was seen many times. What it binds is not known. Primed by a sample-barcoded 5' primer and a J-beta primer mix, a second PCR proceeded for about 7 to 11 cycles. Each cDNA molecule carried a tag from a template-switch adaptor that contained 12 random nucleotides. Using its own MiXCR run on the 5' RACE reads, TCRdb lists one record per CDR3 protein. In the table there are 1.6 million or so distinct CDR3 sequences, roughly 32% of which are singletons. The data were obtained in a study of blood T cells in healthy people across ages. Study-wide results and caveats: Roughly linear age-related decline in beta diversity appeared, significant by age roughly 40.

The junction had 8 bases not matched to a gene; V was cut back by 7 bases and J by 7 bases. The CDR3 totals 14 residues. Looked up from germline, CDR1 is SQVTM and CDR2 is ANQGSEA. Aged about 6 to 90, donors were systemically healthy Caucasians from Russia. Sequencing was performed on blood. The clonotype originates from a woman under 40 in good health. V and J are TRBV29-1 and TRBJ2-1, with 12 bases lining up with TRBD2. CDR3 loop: CSGSGLAGANEQFF. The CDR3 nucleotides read TGCAGCGGGTCGGGACTAGCGGGTGCAAATGAGCAGTTCTTC.